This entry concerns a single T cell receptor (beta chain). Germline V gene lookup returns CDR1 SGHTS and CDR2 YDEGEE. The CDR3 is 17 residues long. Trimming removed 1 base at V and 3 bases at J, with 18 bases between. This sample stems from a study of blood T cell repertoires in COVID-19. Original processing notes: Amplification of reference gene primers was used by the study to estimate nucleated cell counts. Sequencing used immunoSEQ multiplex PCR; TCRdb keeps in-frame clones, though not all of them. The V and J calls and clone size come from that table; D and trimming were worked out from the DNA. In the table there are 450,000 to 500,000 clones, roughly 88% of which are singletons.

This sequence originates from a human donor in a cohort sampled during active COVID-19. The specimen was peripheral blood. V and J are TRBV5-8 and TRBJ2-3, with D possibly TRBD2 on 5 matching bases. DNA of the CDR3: TGTGCCAGCAGCTTGAAAGGGTACGGGGATAGGACAGATACGCAGTATTTT. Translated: CASSLKGYGDRTDTQYF.